A single sample gave rise to the 7 T cell receptor beta chains below, sequenced in a study of CD8+CD57+ T cells in acquired aplastic anemia. Both TCR beta VDJ combination and CDR3 sequence profiling were carried out. Genomic DNA was the template for this profiling. Each CDR3 protein is one row after TCRdb ran MiXCR on the reads. The table lists about 180,000 distinct CDR3 sequences, around 50% of them singletons, with 13% in the top ten. All sequencing subjects had displayed CD8+CD57+ cell expansion on flow cytometry. The sequencing input was sorted CD4+, CD8+, or CD8+CD57+ T cells (not recorded which) from PBMCs. The receptors shown here come from a human donor with aplastic anemia.

J is TRBJ2-7 and V is TRBV19; D is perhaps TRBD2 (6 bases). V shed 4 bases and J shed 3 bases, with 10 bases lying between them. Germline assignment: CDR1 LNHDA and CDR2 SQIVND (reference sequence). The CDR3 runs 13 residues. CDR3 in DNA: TGTGCCAGTAGTAATGGGGGGAACTACGAGCAGTACTTC. Amino acids: CASSNGGNYEQYF.

This clonotype appeared many times. V is TRBV24-1 and J is TRBJ2-7; TRBD1 matches at 8 bases. The V segment lost 4 bases and the J segment 5 bases; nucleotides outside the gene matches: 3. This CDR3 spans 13 amino acids. CDR1 is KGHDR and CDR2 is SFDVKD in the germline V gene. The CDR3 here is CATSDPTGDEQYF. For the CDR3, the DNA is TGTGCCACCAGTGACCCGACAGGGGACGAGCAGTACTTC.

This clonotype has at least ten counts. The rearrangement uses TRBV24-1 and TRBJ2-1, with 10 bases fitting TRBD1. The CDR3 length is 14 residues. The germline V gene encodes CDR1 KGHDR and CDR2 SFDVKD. Trimming cost V 3 bases and J 7 bases; bases outside gene matches: 2. The CDR3 here is CATSDPDRGNEQFF. As DNA, the CDR3 is TGTGCCACCAGTGATCCGGACAGGGGGAATGAGCAGTTCTTC.

This clonotype was seen more than once but under ten times. The chain joins TRBV7-8 to TRBJ1-1, with D maybe TRBD1 (6 bases). Germline CDR1 and CDR2: SGHVS and FQNEAQ. The length of the CDR3 is 12 residues. V lost 4 bases, J lost 5 bases, and 8 bases lay in between. DNA for the CDR3: TGTGCCAGCAGCTCCAGGGGTACTGAAGCTTTCTTT. Its protein product is CASSSRGTEAFF.

This clonotype was recorded at least ten times. The rearrangement links TRBV6-5 to TRBJ2-3; the D gene is possibly TRBD2 (6 bases). Germline values: CDR1 MNHEY, CDR2 SVGAGI. The CDR3 is 16 amino acids. Trimming stripped 0 bases from V and 1 base from J, with 11 bases between. The chain's CDR3 is CASSYSGTPGTDTQYF. CDR3 nucleotides: TGTGCCAGCAGTTACTCCGGGACTCCCGGCACAGATACGCAGTATTTT.

J is TRBJ2-1 and V is TRBV20-1; D possibly corresponds to TRBD2 (5 bases). V lost 8 bases to trimming and J lost 0 bases, with 11 bases between them. CDR1 is DFQATT, CDR2 SNEGSKA, per germline (reference sequence). CDR3 length equals 13 residues. Here the CDR3 DNA reads TGCAGTAGCGGTCCAAGCTCCTACAATGAGCAGTTCTTC. Translating it yields CSSGPSSYNEQFF.

The gene calls are TRBV19 and TRBJ2-3; 7 bases match TRBD2. CDR1 is LNHDA, CDR2 SQIVND, per germline (reference sequence). With V trimmed by 5 bases and J by 0 bases, 2 bases remained unmatched. The CDR3 sequence is 14 residues long. CDR3 sequence (DNA): TGTGCCAGTAGTCCGCGGGGGAGCACAGATACGCAGTATTTT. The encoded protein is CASSPRGSTDTQYF.